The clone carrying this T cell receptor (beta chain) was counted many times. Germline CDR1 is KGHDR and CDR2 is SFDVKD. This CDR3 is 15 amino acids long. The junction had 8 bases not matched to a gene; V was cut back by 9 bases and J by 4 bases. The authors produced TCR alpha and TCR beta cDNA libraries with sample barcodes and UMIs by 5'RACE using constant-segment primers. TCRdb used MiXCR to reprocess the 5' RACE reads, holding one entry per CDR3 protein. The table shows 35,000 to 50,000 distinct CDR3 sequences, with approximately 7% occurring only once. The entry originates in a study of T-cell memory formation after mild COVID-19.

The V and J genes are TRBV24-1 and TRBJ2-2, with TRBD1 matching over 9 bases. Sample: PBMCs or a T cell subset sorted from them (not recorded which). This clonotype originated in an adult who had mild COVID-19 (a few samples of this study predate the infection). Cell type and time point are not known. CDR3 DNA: TGTGCCACCGCCCCAGGGACAGGGATCACCGGGGAGCTGTTTTTT. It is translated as CATAPGTGITGELFF.